The rows below give T cell receptor beta chains drawn from one sample of a study of CD8 T cells in ankylosing spondylitis. One entry per CDR3 protein, called by TCRdb with MiXCR from the 5' RACE reads. The table records hundreds of thousands of distinct CDR3 sequences, around 20% of them present only once. Source material: blood, either unsorted or a sorted T cell fraction (not recorded which). The source is a male donor with ankylosing spondylitis or in good health (not recorded which). Each CDR3 is given with its conserved first and last residue. A D gene is named only where the DNA matches it firmly. Rows may omit the clone size; those that give it use once, few, many or a size class.

>NA|NA|TRBV30|TRBJ2-6
CAWSHSGANVLTF
TGTGCCTGGAGCCATTCTGGGGCCAACGTCCTGACTTTC
>NA|TRBD1|TRBV11-3|TRBJ2-1
CASSLEGTGSNEQFF
TGTGCCAGCAGCTTAGAGGGGACAGGGTCGAATGAGCAGTTCTTC
>few|NA|TRBV6-1|TRBJ2-1
CASSERAYSYNEQFF
TGTGCCAGCAGTGAAAGGGCCTACTCCTACAATGAGCAGTTCTTC
>NA|NA|TRBV4-1|TRBJ2-1
CASSQDLFQFF
TGCGCCAGCAGCCAGGACTTATTTCAGTTCTTC
>NA|NA|TRBV13|TRBJ2-5
CASSLGGSSWETQYF
TGTGCCAGCAGCTTAGGAGGGAGCTCCTGGGAGACCCAGTACTTC
>NA|TRBD1|TRBV12-3/TRBV12-4|TRBJ2-7
CASSFRTGDFYEQYF
TGTGCCAGCAGTTTCAGGACAGGGGACTTCTACGAGCAGTACTTC
>few|TRBD2|TRBV24-1|TRBJ2-2
CATSDLLAGGPGTGELFF
TGTGCCACCAGTGATTTGCTAGCGGGGGGGCCTGGCACCGGGGAGCTGTTTTTT
>NA|TRBD1|TRBV5-6|TRBJ2-5
CASSLVDRVQETQYF
TGTGCCAGCAGCTTGGTGGACAGGGTGCAAGAGACCCAGTACTTC
>many|NA|TRBV29-1|TRBJ2-5
CSVVRETQYF
TGCAGCGTTGTTAGGGAGACCCAGTACTTC
>few|TRBD2|TRBV2|TRBJ2-5
CASSEARFSGGSRETQYF
TGTGCCAGCAGTGAAGCGCGGTTTAGCGGGGGGTCTCGTGAGACCCAGTACTTC
>few|NA|TRBV6-1|TRBJ1-6
CASTEIRGLPFGSPLHF
TGTGCCAGCACTGAAATCAGGGGTCTCCCTTTCGGTTCACCCCTCCACTTT
>NA|NA|TRBV6-5|TRBJ1-1
CASSYLGHSGDTEAFF
TGTGCCAGCAGTTACCTAGGACACTCTGGGGACACTGAAGCTTTCTTT
>few|TRBD2|TRBV12-3/TRBV12-4|TRBJ2-3
CASSFRGGYTDTQYF
TGTGCCAGCAGTTTCCGGGGGGGATACACAGATACGCAGTATTTT
>NA|NA|TRBV11-2|TRBJ2-2
CASSSRQIDVTGELFF
TGTGCCAGCAGCTCCCGACAGATAGACGTCACCGGGGAGCTGTTTTTT
>few|TRBD2|TRBV12-3/TRBV12-4|TRBJ2-1
CASSHSGGGYNEQFF
TGTGCCAGCAGCCATAGCGGGGGCGGTTACAATGAGCAGTTCTTC
>many|NA|TRBV24-1|TRBJ2-1
CATSDFRGNEQFF
TGTGCCACCAGTGATTTTCGGGGGAATGAGCAGTTCTTC
>NA|NA|TRBV12-3/TRBV12-4|TRBJ2-1
CTSSLALGTSNSYNEQFF
TGTACCAGCAGTTTAGCTTTGGGGACTTCCAACTCCTACAATGAGCAGTTCTTC
>few|NA|TRBV20-1|TRBJ2-3
CSAGLEGAIGTDTQYF
TGCAGTGCTGGTCTAGAGGGAGCGATCGGCACAGATACGCAGTATTTT
>many|NA|TRBV30|TRBJ2-3
CAWSAWVPTSTDTQYF
TGTGCCTGGAGTGCCTGGGTGCCTACCTCCACAGATACGCAGTATTTT
>few|NA|TRBV7-9|TRBJ2-7
CASFRDNSYEQYF
TGTGCCAGCTTTAGGGACAACTCCTACGAGCAGTACTTC
>NA|NA|TRBV10-1|TRBJ2-3
CASSDLGTDTQYF
TGCGCCAGCAGTGATCTCGGCACAGATACGCAGTATTTT
>few|TRBD1|TRBV12-3/TRBV12-4|TRBJ2-7
CASSPNGQGQYF
TGTGCCAGCAGCCCGAACGGACAGGGTCAATACTTC
>NA|NA|TRBV6-5|TRBJ2-5
CASSYFKGSQETQYF
TGTGCCAGCAGTTACTTTAAAGGCAGCCAAGAGACCCAGTACTTC
>NA|NA|TRBV6-1|TRBJ2-2
CASSEPGSAGELFF
TGTGCCAGCAGTGAGCCGGGGTCTGCCGGGGAGCTGTTTTTT
>many|NA|TRBV4-2|TRBJ2-3
CASSQRGDTQYF
TGTGCCAGCAGCCAAAGGGGGGATACGCAGTATTTT
>NA|NA|TRBV6-5|TRBJ2-7
CASSYSWAYEQYF
TGTGCCAGCAGTTACTCGTGGGCGTACGAGCAGTACTTC
>NA|NA|TRBV12-3/TRBV12-4|TRBJ2-3
CASNVGISTDTQYF
TGTGCCAGCAACGTGGGCATCAGCACAGATACGCAGTATTTT
>few|NA|TRBV28|TRBJ2-3
CASSSQGHTQYF
TGTGCCAGCAGTTCGCAGGGGCATACGCAGTATTTT
>few|NA|TRBV7-2|TRBJ2-7
CASRSAGSYEQYF
TGTGCCAGCAGGAGCGCAGGATCCTACGAGCAGTACTTC
>few|NA|TRBV7-9|TRBJ2-7
CASSLAQGLVNEQYF
TGTGCCAGCAGCTTAGCCCAGGGACTTGTTAACGAGCAGTACTTC
>NA|NA|TRBV6-5|TRBJ1-2
CASGLGGGYGYTF
TGTGCCAGCGGTTTGGGGGGCGGCTATGGCTACACCTTC
>few|NA|TRBV4-2|TRBJ2-3
CASSQENRATDTQYF
TGTGCCAGCAGCCAAGAGAACCGGGCCACAGATACGCAGTATTTT
>NA|TRBD2|TRBV27|TRBJ2-1
CASSWGAGGYGEQFF
TGTGCCAGCAGCTGGGGAGCGGGGGGGTACGGGGAGCAGTTCTTC
>many|NA|TRBV7-9|TRBJ1-1
CASSLGTGLNTEAFF
TGTGCCAGCAGCTTGGGTACGGGATTGAACACTGAAGCTTTCTTT
>NA|NA|TRBV7-2|TRBJ2-5
CASSLHPQVLRGTQYF
TGTGCCAGCAGCTTACACCCACAGGTCCTTAGGGGGACCCAGTACTTC